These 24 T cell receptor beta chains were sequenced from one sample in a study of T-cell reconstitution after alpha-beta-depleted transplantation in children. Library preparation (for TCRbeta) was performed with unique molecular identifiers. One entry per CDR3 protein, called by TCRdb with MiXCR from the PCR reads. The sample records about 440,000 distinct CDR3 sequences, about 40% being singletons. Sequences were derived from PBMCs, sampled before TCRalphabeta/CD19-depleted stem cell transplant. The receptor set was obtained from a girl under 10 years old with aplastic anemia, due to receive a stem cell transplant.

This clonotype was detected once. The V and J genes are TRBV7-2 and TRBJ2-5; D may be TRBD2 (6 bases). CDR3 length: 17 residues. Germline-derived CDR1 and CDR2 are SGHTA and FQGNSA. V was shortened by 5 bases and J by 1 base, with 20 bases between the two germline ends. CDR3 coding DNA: TGTGCCAGCAGCCGCCCGGGACTGGGCTCCTTCCAAGAGACCCAGTACTTC. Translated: CASSRPGLGSFQETQYF.

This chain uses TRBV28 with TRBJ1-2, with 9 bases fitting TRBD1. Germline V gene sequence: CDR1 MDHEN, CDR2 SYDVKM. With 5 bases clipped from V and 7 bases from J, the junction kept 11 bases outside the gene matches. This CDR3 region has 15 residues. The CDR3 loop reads CASSATGTGFSGYTF. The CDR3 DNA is TGTGCCAGCAGTGCGACCGGGACAGGGTTTAGTGGCTACACCTTC.

The CDR3: CASSFHYLAGFGEQYF. The CDR3 DNA reads TGTGCCAGCAGTTTCCATTACCTAGCGGGATTCGGCGAGCAGTACTTC. The gene calls are TRBV12-3 or TRBV12-4 and TRBJ2-7, with TRBD2 identical over 9 bases. With 3 bases clipped from V and 6 bases from J, the junction kept 12 bases outside the gene matches. The CDR3 has 16 amino acids.

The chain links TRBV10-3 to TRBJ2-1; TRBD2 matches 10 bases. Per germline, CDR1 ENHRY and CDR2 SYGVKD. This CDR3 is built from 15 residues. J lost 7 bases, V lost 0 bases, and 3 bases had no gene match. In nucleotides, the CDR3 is TGTGCCATCAGTGAGTCGGCTAGCGGGAGTAATGAGCAGTTCTTC. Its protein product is CAISESASGSNEQFF.

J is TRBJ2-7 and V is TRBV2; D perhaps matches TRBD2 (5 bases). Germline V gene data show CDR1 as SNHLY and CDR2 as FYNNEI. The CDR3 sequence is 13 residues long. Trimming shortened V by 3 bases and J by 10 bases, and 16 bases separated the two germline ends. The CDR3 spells CASSERPPGKQYF. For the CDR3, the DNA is TGTGCCAGCAGTGAGCGGCCCCCCGGGAAACAGTACTTC. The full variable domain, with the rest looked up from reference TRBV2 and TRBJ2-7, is EPEVTQTPSHQVTQMGQEVILRCVPISNHLYFYWYRQILGQKVEFLVSFYNNEISEKSEIFDDQFSVERPDGSNFTLKIRSTKLEDSAMYFCASSERPPGKQYFGPGTRLTVT.

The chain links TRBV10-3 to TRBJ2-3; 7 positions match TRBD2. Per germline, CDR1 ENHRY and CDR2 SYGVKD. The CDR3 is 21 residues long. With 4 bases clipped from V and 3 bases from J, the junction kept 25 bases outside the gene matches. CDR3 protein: CAISGPSGRTPRVLVTDTQYF. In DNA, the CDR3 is TGTGCCATCAGTGGTCCTAGCGGTCGAACCCCGCGTGTGTTGGTGACAGATACGCAGTATTTT.

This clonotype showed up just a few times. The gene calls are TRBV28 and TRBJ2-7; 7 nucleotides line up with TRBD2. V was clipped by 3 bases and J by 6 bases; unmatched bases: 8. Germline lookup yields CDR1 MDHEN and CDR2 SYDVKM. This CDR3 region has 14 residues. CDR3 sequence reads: CASSLSAGVLEQYF. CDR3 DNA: TGTGCCAGCAGTTTGTCGGCGGGAGTTCTCGAGCAGTACTTC.

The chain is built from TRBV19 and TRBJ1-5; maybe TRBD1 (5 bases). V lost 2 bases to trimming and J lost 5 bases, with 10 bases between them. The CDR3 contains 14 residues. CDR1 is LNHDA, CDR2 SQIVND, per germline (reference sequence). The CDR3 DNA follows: TGTGCCAGTAGTATACTGGGGCGCCATCAGCCCCAGCATTTT. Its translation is CASSILGRHQPQHF.

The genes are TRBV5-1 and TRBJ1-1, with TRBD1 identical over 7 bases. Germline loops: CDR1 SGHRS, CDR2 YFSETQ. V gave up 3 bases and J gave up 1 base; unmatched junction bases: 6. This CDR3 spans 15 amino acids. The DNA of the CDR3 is TGCGCCAGCAGCTGGATTACAGGGGCGAACACTGAAGCTTTCTTT. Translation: CASSWITGANTEAFF.

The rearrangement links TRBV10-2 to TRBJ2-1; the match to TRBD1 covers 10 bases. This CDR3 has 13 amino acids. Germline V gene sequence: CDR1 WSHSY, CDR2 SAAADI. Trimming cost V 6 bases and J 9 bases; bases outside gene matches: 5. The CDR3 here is CASRTGTGVEQFF. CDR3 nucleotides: TGCGCCAGCAGGACCGGGACAGGGGTTGAGCAGTTCTTC.

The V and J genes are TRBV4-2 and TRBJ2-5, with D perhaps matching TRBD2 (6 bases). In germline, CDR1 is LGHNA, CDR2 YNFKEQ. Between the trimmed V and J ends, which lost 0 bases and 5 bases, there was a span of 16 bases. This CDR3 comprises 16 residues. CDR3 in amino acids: CASSQDAGTDRETQYF. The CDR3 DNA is TGTGCCAGCAGCCAAGATGCCGGGACTGATCGGGAGACCCAGTACTTC.

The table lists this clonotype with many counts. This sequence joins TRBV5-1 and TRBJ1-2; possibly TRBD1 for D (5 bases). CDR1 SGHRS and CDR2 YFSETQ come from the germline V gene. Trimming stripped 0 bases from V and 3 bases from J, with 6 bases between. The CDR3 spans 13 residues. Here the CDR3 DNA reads TGCGCCAGCAGCTTGGGGGGCGACTATGGCTACACCTTC. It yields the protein CASSLGGDYGYTF. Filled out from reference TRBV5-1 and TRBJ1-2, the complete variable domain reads KAGVTQTPRYLIKTRGQQVTLSCSPISGHRSVSWYQQTPGQGLQFLFEYFSETQRNKGNFPGRFSGRQFSNSRSEMNVSTLELGDSALYLCASSLGGDYGYTFGSGTRLTVV.

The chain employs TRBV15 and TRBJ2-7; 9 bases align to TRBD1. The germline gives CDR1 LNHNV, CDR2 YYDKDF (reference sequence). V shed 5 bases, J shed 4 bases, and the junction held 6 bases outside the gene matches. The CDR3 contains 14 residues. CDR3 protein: CATSGTGSFYEQYF. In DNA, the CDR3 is TGTGCCACCAGCGGGACAGGGTCGTTTTACGAGCAGTACTTC.

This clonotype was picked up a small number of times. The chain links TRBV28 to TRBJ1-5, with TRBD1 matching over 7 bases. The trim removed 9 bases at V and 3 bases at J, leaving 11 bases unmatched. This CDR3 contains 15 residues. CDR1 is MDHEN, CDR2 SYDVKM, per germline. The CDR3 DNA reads TGTGCCAGTGACGAAGGGGGCGAGGTCAATCAGCCCCAGCATTTT. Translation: CASDEGGEVNQPQHF.

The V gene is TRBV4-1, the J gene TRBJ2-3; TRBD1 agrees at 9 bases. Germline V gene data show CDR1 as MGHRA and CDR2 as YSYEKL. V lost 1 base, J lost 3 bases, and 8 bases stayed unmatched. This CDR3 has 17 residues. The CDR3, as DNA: TGCGCCAGCAGCCAAGGCAGACAGGGGGGACAGACAGATACGCAGTATTTT. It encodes CASSQGRQGGQTDTQYF.

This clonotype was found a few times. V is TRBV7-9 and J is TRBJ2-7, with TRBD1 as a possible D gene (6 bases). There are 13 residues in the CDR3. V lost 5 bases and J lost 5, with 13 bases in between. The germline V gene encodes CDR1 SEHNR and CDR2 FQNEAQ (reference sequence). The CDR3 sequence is CASSPTGQNEQYF. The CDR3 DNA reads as TGTGCCAGCAGCCCAACCGGACAGAACGAGCAGTACTTC. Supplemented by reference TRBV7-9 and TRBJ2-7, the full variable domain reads DTGVSQNPRHKITKRGQNVTFRCDPISEHNRLYWYRQTLGQGPEFLTYFQNEAQLEKSRLLSDRFSAERPKGSFSTLEIQRTEQGDSAMYLCASSPTGQNEQYFGPGTRLTVT.

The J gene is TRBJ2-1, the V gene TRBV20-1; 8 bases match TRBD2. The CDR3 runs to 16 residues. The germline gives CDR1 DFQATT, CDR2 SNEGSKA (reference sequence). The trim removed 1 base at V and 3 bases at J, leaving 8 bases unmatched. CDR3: CSARVSKRENYNEQFF. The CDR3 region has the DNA TGCAGTGCTAGAGTTTCTAAGCGGGAGAACTACAATGAGCAGTTCTTC.

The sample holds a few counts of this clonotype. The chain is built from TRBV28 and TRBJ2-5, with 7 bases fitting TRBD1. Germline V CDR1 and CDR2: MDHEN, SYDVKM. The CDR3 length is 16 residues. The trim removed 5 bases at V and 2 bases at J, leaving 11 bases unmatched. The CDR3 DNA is TGTGCCAGCAGTCCAAGACCCGGGACAGCTCAAGAGACCCAGTACTTC. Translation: CASSPRPGTAQETQYF.

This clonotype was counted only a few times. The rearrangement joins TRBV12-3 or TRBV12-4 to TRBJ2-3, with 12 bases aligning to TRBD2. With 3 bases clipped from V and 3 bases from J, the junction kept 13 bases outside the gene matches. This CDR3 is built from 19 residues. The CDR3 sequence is CASSFALTSGRGVTDTQYF. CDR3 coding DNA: TGTGCCAGCAGTTTTGCCCTGACTAGCGGGAGAGGTGTAACAGATACGCAGTATTTT.

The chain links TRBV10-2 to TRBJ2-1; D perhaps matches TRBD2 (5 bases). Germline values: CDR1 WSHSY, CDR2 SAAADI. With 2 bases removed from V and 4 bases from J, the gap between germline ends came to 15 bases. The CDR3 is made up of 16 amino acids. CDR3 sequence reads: CASSEGVSEFYNEQFF. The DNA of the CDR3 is TGCGCCAGCAGTGAGGGGGTTAGCGAATTTTACAATGAGCAGTTCTTC.

DNA of the CDR3: TGCAGTGCTAGAGATCTAGGGGGGGCCACCTACAATGAGCAGTTCTTC. Translating gives CSARDLGGATYNEQFF. The chain carries TRBV20-1 and TRBJ2-1, with a tentative D call TRBD2 (7 bases). Germline CDR1 and CDR2: DFQATT and SNEGSKA (reference sequence). The CDR3 is 16 residues long. Trimming took 0 bases from V and 2 from J, leaving 14 bases between them.

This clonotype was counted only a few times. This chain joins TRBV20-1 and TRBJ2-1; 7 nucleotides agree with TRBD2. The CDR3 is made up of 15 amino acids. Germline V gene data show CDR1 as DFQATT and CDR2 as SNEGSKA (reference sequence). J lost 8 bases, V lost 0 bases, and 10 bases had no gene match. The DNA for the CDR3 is TGCAGTGCTAGAGACCCTAGGACTAGATCCGATGAGCAGTTCTTC. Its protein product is CSARDPRTRSDEQFF.

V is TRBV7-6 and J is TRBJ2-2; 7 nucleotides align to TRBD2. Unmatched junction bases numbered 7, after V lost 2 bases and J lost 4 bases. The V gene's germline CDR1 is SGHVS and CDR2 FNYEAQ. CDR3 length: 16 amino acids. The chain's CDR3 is CASSLRQGGSTGELFF. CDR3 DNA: TGTGCCAGCAGCTTACGGCAGGGAGGGAGCACCGGGGAGCTGTTTTTT.

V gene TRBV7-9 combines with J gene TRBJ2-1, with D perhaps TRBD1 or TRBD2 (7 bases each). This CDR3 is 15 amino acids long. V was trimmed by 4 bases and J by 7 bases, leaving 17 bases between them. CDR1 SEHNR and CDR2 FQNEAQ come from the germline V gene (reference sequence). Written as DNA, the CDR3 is TGTGCCAGCAGCTCCCAGGGGGAGGGCCCGAATGAGCAGTTCTTC. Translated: CASSSQGEGPNEQFF.